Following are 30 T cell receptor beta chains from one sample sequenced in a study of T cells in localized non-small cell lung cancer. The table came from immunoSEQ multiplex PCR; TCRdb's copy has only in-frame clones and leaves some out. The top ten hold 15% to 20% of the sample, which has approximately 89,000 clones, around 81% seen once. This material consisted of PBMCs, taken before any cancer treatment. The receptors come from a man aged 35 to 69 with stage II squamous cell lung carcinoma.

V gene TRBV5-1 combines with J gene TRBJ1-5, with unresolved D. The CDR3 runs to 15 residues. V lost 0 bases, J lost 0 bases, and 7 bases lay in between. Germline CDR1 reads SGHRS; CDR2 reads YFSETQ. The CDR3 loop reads CASSLVGNSNQPQHF. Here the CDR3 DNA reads TGCGCCAGCAGCTTGGTGGGTAATAGCAATCAGCCCCAGCATTTT.

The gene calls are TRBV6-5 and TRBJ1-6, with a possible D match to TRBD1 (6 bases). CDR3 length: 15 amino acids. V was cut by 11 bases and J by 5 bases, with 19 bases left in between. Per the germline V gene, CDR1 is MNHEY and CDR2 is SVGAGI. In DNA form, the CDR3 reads TGTGCCGGTCAAAGGGGGGGCATCAATAATTCACCCCTCCACTTT. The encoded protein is CAGQRGGINNSPLHF.

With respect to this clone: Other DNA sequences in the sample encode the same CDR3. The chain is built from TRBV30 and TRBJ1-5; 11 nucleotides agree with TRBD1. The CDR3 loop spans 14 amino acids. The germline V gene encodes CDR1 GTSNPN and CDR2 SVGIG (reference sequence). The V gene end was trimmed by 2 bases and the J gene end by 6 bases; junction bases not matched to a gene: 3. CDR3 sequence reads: CAWSPGQGGQPQHF. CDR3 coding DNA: TGTGCCTGGAGTCCGGGACAGGGGGGTCAGCCCCAGCATTTT.

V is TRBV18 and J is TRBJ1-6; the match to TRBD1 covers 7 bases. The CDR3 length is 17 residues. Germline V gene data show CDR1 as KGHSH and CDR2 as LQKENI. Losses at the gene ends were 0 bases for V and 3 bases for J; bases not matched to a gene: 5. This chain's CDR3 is CASSPPPTGVYNSPLHF. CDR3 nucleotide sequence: TGTGCCAGCTCACCACCCCCCACAGGGGTCTATAATTCACCCCTCCACTTT.

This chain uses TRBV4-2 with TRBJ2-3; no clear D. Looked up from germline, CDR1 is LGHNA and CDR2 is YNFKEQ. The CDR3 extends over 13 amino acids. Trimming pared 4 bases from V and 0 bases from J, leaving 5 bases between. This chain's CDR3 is CASSPPSTDTQYF. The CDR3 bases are TGTGCCAGCAGCCCACCTAGCACAGATACGCAGTATTTT.

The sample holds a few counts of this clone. CDR3 sequence (DNA): TGTGCCAGCAGCTTGGGGGGAGGAGTAGCAGGGGAGACCCAGTACTTC. As protein: CASSLGGGVAGETQYF. The rearrangement joins TRBV5-5 to TRBJ2-5, with D perhaps TRBD2 (6 bases). Looked up from germline, CDR1 is SGHKS and CDR2 is YYEKEE (reference sequence). V was shortened by 0 bases and J by 5 bases, with 17 bases between the two germline ends. This CDR3 has 16 amino acids.

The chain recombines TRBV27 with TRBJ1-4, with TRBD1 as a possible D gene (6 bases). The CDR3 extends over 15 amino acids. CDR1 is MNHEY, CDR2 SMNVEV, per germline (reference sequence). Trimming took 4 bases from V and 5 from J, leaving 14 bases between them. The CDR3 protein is CASSSLQGTNEKLFF. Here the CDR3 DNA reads TGTGCCAGCAGTTCCCTACAGGGTACCAATGAAAAACTGTTTTTT.

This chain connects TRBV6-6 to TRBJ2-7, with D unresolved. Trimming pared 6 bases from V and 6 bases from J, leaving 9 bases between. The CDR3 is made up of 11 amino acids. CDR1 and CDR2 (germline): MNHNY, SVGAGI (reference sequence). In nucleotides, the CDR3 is TGTGCCAGCAGAAGCGAGTCCGAGCAGTACTTC. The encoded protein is CASRSESEQYF.

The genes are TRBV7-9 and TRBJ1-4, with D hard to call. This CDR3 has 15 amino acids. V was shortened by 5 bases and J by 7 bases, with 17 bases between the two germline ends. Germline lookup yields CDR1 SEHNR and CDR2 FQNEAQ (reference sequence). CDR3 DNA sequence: TGTGCCAGCAGCGAGTATGATGGCTGGAGTGAAAAACTGTTTTTT. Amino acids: CASSEYDGWSEKLFF.

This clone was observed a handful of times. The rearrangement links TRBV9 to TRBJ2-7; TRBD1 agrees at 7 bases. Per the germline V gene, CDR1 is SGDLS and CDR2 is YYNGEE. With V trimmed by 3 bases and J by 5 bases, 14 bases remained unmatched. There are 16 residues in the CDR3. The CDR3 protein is CASSGAIMTGTHEQYF. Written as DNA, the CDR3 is TGTGCCAGCAGCGGGGCCATTATGACAGGGACGCACGAGCAGTACTTC.

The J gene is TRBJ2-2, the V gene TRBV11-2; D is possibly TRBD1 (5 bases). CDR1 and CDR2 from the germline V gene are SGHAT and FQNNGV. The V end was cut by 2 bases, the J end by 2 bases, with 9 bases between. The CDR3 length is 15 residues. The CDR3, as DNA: TGTGCCAGCAGCTTATCCAGGGTTAACACCGGGGAGCTGTTTTTT. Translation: CASSLSRVNTGELFF.

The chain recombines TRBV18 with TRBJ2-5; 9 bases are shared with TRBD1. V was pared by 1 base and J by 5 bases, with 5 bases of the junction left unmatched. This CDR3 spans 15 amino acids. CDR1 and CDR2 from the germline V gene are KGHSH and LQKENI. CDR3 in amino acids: CASSPRDRESETQYF. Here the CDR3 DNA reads TGTGCCAGCTCACCACGGGACAGGGAGTCGGAGACCCAGTACTTC. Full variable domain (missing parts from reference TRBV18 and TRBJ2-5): NAGVMQNPRHLVRRRGQEARLRCSPMKGHSHVYWYRQLPEEGLKFMVYLQKENIIDESGMPKERFSAEFPKEGPSILRIQQVVRGDSAAYFCASSPRDRESETQYFGPGTRLLVL.

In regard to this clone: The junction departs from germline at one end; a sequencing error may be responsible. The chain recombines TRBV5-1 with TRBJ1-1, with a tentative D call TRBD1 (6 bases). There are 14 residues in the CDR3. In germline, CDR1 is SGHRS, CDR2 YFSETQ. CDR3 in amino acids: CASSWLGDNSEAFF. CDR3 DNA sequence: TGCGCCAGCAGTTGGTTGGGGGACAACAGTGAAGCTTTCTTT.

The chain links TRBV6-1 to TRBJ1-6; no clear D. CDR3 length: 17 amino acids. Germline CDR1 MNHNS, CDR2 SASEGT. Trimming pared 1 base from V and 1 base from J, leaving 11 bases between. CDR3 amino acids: CASSEVVGGSYNSPLHF. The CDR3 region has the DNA TGTGCCAGCAGTGAAGTGGTGGGCGGGTCCTATAATTCACCCCTCCACTTT.

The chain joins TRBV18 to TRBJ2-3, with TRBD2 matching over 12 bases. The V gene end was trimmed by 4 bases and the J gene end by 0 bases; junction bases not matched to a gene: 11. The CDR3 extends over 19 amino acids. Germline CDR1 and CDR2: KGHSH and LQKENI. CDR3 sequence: CASSQRWTSGAPSTDTQYF. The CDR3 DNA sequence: TGTGCCAGCTCACAGCGATGGACTAGCGGGGCCCCTAGCACAGATACGCAGTATTTT.

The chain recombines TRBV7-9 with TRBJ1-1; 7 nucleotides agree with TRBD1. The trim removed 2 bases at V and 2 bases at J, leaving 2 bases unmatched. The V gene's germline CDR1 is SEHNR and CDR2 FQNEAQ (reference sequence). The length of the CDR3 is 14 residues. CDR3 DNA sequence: TGTGCCAGCAGCTTAAGACAGGGTAACACTGAAGCTTTCTTT. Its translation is CASSLRQGNTEAFF.

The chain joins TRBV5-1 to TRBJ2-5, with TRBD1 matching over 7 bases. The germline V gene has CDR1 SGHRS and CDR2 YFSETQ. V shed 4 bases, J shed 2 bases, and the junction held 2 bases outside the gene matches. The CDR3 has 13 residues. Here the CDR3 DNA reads TGCGCCAGCAGCGTGGGACAGCAAGAGACCCAGTACTTC. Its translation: CASSVGQQETQYF.

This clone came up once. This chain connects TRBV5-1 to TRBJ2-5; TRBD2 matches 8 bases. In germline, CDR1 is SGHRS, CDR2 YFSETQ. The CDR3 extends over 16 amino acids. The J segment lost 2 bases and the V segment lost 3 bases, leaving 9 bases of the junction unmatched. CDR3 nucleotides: TGCGCCAGCAGCTCTCTTAACACGGGGGGGCAAGAGACCCAGTACTTC. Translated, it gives CASSSLNTGGQETQYF.

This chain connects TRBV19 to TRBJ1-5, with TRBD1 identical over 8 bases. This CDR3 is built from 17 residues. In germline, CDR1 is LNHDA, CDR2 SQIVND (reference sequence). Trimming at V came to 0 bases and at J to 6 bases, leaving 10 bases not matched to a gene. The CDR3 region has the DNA TGTGCCAGTAGTATAGATATAAGCAGGGGGCTGAGTCAGCCCCAGCATTTT. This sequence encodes CASSIDISRGLSQPQHF.

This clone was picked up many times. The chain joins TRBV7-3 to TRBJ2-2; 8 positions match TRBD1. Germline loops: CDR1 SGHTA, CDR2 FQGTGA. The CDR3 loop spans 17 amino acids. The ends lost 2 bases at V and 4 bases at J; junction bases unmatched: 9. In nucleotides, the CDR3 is TGTGCCAGCAGCTTATCTGCAGGGGGCGAAGGCACCGGGGAGCTGTTTTTT. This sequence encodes CASSLSAGGEGTGELFF.

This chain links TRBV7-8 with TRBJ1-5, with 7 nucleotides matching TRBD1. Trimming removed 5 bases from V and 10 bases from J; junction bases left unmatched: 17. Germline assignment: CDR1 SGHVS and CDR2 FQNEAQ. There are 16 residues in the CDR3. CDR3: CASSPLTGTAAGPQHF. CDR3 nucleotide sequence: TGTGCCAGCAGCCCATTAACCGGGACAGCGGCAGGACCCCAGCATTTT.

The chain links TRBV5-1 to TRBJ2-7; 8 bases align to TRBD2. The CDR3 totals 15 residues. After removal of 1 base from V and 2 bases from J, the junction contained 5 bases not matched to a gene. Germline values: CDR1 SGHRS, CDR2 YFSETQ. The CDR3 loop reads CASSLQAGVAYEQYF. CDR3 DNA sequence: TGCGCCAGCAGCTTGCAAGCGGGAGTTGCCTACGAGCAGTACTTC.

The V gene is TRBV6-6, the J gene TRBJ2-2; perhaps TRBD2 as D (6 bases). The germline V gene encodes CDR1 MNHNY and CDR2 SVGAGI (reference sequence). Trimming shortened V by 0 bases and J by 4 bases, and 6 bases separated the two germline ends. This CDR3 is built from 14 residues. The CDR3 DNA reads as TGTGCCAGCAGTTACTCGGAGGGCACCGGGGAGCTGTTTTTT. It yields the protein CASSYSEGTGELFF.

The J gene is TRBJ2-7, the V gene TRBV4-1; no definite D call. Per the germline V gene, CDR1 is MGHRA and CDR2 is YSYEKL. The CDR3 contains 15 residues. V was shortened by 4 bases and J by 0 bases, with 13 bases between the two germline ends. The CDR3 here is CASSLSFLPSYEQYF. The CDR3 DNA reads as TGCGCCAGCAGCCTGAGCTTCCTCCCCTCCTACGAGCAGTACTTC.

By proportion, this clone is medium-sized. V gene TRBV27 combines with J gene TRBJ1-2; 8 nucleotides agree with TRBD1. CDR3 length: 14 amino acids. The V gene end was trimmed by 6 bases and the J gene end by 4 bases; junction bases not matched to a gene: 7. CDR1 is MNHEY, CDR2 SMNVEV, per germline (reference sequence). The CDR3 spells CASSGQGGPYGYTF. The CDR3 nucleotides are TGTGCCAGCAGCGGACAGGGAGGACCCTATGGCTACACCTTC.

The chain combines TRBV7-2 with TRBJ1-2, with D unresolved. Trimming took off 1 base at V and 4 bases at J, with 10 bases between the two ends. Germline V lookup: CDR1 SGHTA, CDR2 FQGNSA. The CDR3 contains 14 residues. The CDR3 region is CASSLGVGVYGYTF. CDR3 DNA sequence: TGTGCCAGCAGCTTAGGAGTAGGCGTCTATGGCTACACCTTC. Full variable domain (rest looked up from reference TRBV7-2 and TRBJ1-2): GAGVSQSPSNKVTEKGKDVELRCDPISGHTALYWYRQSLGQGLEFLIYFQGNSAPDKSGLPSDRFSAERTGGSVSTLTIQRTQQEDSAVYLCASSLGVGVYGYTFGSGTRLTVV.

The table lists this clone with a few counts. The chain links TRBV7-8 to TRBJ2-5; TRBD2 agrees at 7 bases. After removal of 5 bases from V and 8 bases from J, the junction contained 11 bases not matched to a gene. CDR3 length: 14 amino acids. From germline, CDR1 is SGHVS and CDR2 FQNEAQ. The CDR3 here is CASSLRTRQPTQYF. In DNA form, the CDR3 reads TGTGCCAGCAGCCTTAGGACTAGACAGCCAACCCAGTACTTC.

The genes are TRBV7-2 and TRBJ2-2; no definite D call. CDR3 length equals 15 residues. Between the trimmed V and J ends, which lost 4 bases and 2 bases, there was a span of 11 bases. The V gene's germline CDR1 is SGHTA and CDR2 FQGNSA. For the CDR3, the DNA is TGTGCCAGCAGCTCATGGGCCAGTAACACCGGGGAGCTGTTTTTT. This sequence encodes CASSSWASNTGELFF.

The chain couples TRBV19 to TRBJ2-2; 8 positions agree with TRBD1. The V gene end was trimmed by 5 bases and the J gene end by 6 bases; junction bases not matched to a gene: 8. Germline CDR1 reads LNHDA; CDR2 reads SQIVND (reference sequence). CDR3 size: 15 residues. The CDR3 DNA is TGTGCCAGTAGTTTCGGACAGGGTTTGGCCGGGGAGCTGTTTTTT. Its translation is CASSFGQGLAGELFF. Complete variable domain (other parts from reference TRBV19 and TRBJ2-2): DGGITQSPKYLFRKEGQNVTLSCEQNLNHDAMYWYRQDPGQGLRLIYYSQIVNDFQKGDIAEGYSVSREKKESFPLTVTSAQKNPTAFYLCASSFGQGLAGELFFGEGSRLTVL.

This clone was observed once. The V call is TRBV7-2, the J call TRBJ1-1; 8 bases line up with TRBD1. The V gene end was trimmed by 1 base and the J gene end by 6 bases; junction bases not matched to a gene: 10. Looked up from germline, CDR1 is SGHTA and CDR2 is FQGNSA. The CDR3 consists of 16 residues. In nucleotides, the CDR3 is TGTGCCAGCAGCTTAGGGCAGCGACAGGGGAGAGCTGAAGCTTTCTTT. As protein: CASSLGQRQGRAEAFF.